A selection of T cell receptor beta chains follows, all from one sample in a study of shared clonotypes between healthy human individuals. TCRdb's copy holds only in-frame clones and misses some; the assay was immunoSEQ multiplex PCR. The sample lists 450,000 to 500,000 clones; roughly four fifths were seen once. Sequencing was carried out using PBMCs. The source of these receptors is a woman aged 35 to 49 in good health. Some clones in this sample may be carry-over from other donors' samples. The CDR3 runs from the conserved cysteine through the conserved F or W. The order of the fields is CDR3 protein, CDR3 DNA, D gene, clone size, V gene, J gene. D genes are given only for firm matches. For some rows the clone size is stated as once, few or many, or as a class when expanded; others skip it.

CDR3: CASSILRSGELFF; DNA: TGTGCCAGCAGCATCTTGAGATCCGGGGAGCTGTTTTTT; D: -; size: -; V: TRBV6-5; J: TRBJ2-2
CDR3: CASNLGGGEETQYF; DNA: TGTGCCAGCAACCTCGGGGGGGGCGAAGAGACCCAGTACTTC; D: TRBD2; size: once; V: TRBV19; J: TRBJ2-5
CDR3: CAWSVRRGPGTEAFF; DNA: TGTGCCTGGAGTGTACGGAGGGGGCCGGGCACTGAAGCTTTCTTT; D: TRBD1; size: few; V: TRBV30; J: TRBJ1-1
CDR3: CATSSRQGGDTQYF; DNA: TGTGCCACCAGCTCACGACAGGGTGGAGATACGCAGTATTTT; D: TRBD1; size: -; V: TRBV15; J: TRBJ2-3
CDR3: CSTGKGAITEAFF; DNA: TGCAGCACGGGGAAGGGGGCGATCACTGAAGCTTTCTTT; D: TRBD1; size: -; V: TRBV29-1; J: TRBJ1-1
CDR3: CASSQSDPAPYEQYF; DNA: TGCGCCAGCAGTCAATCTGACCCGGCCCCCTACGAGCAGTACTTC; D: -; size: -; V: TRBV23-1; J: TRBJ2-7
CDR3: CASSPSGGDETQYF; DNA: TGTGCCAGCTCACCAAGCGGGGGGGACGAGACCCAGTACTTC; D: TRBD2; size: -; V: TRBV18; J: TRBJ2-5
CDR3: CASSSTGLNQPQHF; DNA: TGTGCCAGCAGTTCGACAGGGCTTAATCAGCCCCAGCATTTT; D: TRBD1; size: -; V: TRBV6-5; J: TRBJ1-5
CDR3: CASSRGTSGRQSTDTQYF; DNA: TGTGCCAGCAGCAGAGGGACTAGCGGGAGGCAGAGCACAGATACGCAGTATTTT; D: TRBD2; size: -; V: TRBV5-4; J: TRBJ2-3
CDR3: CASSWGLAGTQETQYF; DNA: TGTGCCAGCAGCTGGGGACTAGCGGGTACACAAGAGACCCAGTACTTC; D: TRBD2; size: -; V: TRBV5-4; J: TRBJ2-5
CDR3: CASSALSGTIGELFF; DNA: TGTGCCAGCAGCGCCCTTAGCGGGACGATCGGGGAGCTGTTTTTT; D: TRBD2; size: -; V: TRBV6-1; J: TRBJ2-2
CDR3: CASSLMGGYEQYF; DNA: TGTGCCAGCAGTTTAATGGGCGGGTACGAGCAGTACTTC; D: -; size: -; V: TRBV27; J: TRBJ2-7
CDR3: CASSRYRTNNEQFF; DNA: TGTGCCAGCAGTCGATATAGGACTAACAATGAGCAGTTCTTC; D: -; size: -; V: TRBV27; J: TRBJ2-1
CDR3: CSARTVLGYTF; DNA: TGCAGCGCGCGGACAGTACTTGGCTACACCTTC; D: -; size: once; V: TRBV29-1; J: TRBJ1-2
CDR3: CASSRGGGEQYF; DNA: TGCGCCAGCAGCCGTGGGGGGGGAGAGCAGTACTTC; D: TRBD2; size: few; V: TRBV4-3; J: TRBJ2-7
CDR3: CASSEYRAGVTGELFF; DNA: TGTGCCAGCAGTGAGTACAGAGCGGGAGTTACCGGGGAGCTGTTTTTT; D: TRBD2; size: -; V: TRBV2; J: TRBJ2-2
CDR3: CASSEITLRQETQYF; DNA: TGTGCCAGCAGTGAAATAACACTGAGGCAAGAGACCCAGTACTTC; D: -; size: -; V: TRBV6-1; J: TRBJ2-5
CDR3: CASSETSGRPSSYEQYF; DNA: TGTGCCAGCAGTGAAACTAGCGGGAGGCCCAGCTCCTACGAGCAGTACTTC; D: TRBD2; size: -; V: TRBV2; J: TRBJ2-7
CDR3: CAWTRDEAHAGYEQYF; DNA: TGTGCCTGGACCCGGGATGAGGCCCACGCGGGTTACGAGCAGTACTTC; D: -; size: -; V: TRBV30; J: TRBJ2-7
CDR3: CASSPRGGYEQYF; DNA: TGTGCCAGCAGCCCCAGGGGTGGCTACGAGCAGTACTTC; D: -; size: -; V: TRBV7-2; J: TRBJ2-7
CDR3: CASSRGGALPYGYTF; DNA: TGTGCCAGCAGCCGTGGGGGGGCGCTCCCATATGGCTACACCTTC; D: -; size: -; V: TRBV7-6; J: TRBJ1-2
CDR3: CASRFQTGGEQYF; DNA: TGTGCCAGCAGATTCCAAACAGGGGGCGAGCAGTACTTC; D: TRBD1; size: few; V: TRBV6-5; J: TRBJ2-7
CDR3: CASIDWGRNYGYTF; DNA: TGTGCCAGCATCGATTGGGGCAGGAACTATGGCTACACCTTC; D: -; size: -; V: TRBV28; J: TRBJ1-2
CDR3: CASSPEGGFYEQYF; DNA: TGTGCCAGTAGCCCTGAGGGGGGGTTCTACGAGCAGTACTTC; D: -; size: once; V: TRBV19; J: TRBJ2-7
CDR3: CASSLDGTRRYGYTF; DNA: TGTGCCAGCAGCTTAGACGGCACCCGTCGATATGGCTACACCTTC; D: -; size: -; V: TRBV7-9; J: TRBJ1-2
CDR3: CASSRLADRVSQPQHF; DNA: TGCGCCAGCAGCCGACTTGCGGACAGGGTCAGTCAGCCCCAGCATTTT; D: TRBD1; size: many; V: TRBV4-1; J: TRBJ1-5
CDR3: CAWSFGSGDYEQYF; DNA: TGTGCCTGGAGTTTTGGTAGCGGGGACTACGAGCAGTACTTC; D: TRBD2; size: -; V: TRBV30; J: TRBJ2-7
CDR3: CASSLVEGNTDTQYF; DNA: TGTGCCAGCAGCTTGGTGGAGGGAAACACAGATACGCAGTATTTT; D: -; size: -; V: TRBV11-2; J: TRBJ2-3
CDR3: CSPERGSAGLLYNEQFF; DNA: TGCAGCCCCGAGCGGGGGTCTGCGGGACTCCTTTACAATGAGCAGTTCTTC; D: TRBD2; size: few; V: TRBV29-1; J: TRBJ2-1
CDR3: CASRAGGWSTDTQYF; DNA: TGCGCCAGCCGCGCGGGAGGGTGGAGCACAGATACGCAGTATTTT; D: TRBD2; size: few; V: TRBV5-1; J: TRBJ2-3
CDR3: CASSPGTGINEQFF; DNA: TGTGCCAGCAGCCCCGGGACAGGGATCAATGAGCAGTTCTTC; D: TRBD1; size: few; V: TRBV13; J: TRBJ2-1
CDR3: CASSEDVSSGRAISYEQYF; DNA: TGTGCCAGCAGTGAAGACGTGTCTAGCGGGAGGGCCATCTCCTACGAGCAGTACTTC; D: TRBD2; size: -; V: TRBV2; J: TRBJ2-7
CDR3: CASSFVGQEGGNTIYF; DNA: TGTGCCAGCAGTTTCGTGGGACAGGAAGGTGGAAACACCATATATTTT; D: TRBD1; size: -; V: TRBV28; J: TRBJ1-3
CDR3: CASNDRGKNEAFF; DNA: TGTGCCAGCAACGACAGGGGTAAGAATGAAGCTTTCTTT; D: TRBD1; size: many; V: TRBV7-8; J: TRBJ1-1
CDR3: CASSEPRTSGRQGELFF; DNA: TGCGCCAGCAGTGAGCCCAGGACTAGCGGGAGGCAGGGGGAGCTGTTTTTT; D: TRBD2; size: -; V: TRBV10-2; J: TRBJ2-2
CDR3: CASSQGSKNGYTF; DNA: TGTGCCAGCAGCCAAGGCTCTAAGAATGGCTACACCTTC; D: -; size: -; V: TRBV4-2; J: TRBJ1-2
CDR3: CASSLGTGRYEQYF; DNA: TGTGCCAGCAGTCTCGGGACAGGTCGCTACGAGCAGTACTTC; D: TRBD1; size: once; V: TRBV27; J: TRBJ2-7
CDR3: CATTFSGANVLTF; DNA: TGTGCCACGACCTTCTCTGGGGCCAACGTCCTGACTTTC; D: -; size: -; V: TRBV19; J: TRBJ2-6
CDR3: CASTLTGEGEQFF; DNA: TGCGCCAGCACCCTGACAGGGGAGGGTGAGCAGTTCTTC; D: -; size: -; V: TRBV5-1; J: TRBJ2-1
CDR3: CASSEVTEGQPQHF; DNA: TGTGCCAGCAGTGAGGTCACGGAAGGGCAGCCCCAGCATTTT; D: -; size: -; V: TRBV2; J: TRBJ1-5
CDR3: CSVESGAGEKLFF; DNA: TGCAGCGTTGAGTCCGGGGCTGGTGAAAAACTGTTTTTT; D: -; size: -; V: TRBV29-1; J: TRBJ1-4
CDR3: CASSLALTSGRSYEQYF; DNA: TGTGCCAGCAGTTTAGCCCTCACTAGCGGGAGAAGTTACGAGCAGTACTTC; D: TRBD2; size: -; V: TRBV27; J: TRBJ2-7
CDR3: CASSRTSGRYFNEQFF; DNA: TGTGCCAGCAGTCGGACTAGCGGGAGATATTTCAATGAGCAGTTCTTC; D: TRBD2; size: -; V: TRBV14; J: TRBJ2-1
CDR3: CASSRDRGSGSTEAFF; DNA: TGTGCCAGCTCACGCGACCGGGGGTCAGGGAGCACTGAAGCTTTCTTT; D: -; size: -; V: TRBV18; J: TRBJ1-1
CDR3: CASSLAGVHEQYF; DNA: TGTGCCAGCAGCTTGGCAGGGGTCCACGAGCAGTACTTC; D: -; size: -; V: TRBV5-6; J: TRBJ2-7
CDR3: CATQIKREGRETQYF; DNA: TGTGCCACGCAAATTAAGCGGGAGGGTCGGGAGACCCAGTACTTC; D: TRBD2; size: once; V: TRBV10-3; J: TRBJ2-5
CDR3: CASSLPPGQGFPEQYF; DNA: TGTGCCAGCAGCTTACCCCCGGGACAGGGATTTCCCGAGCAGTACTTC; D: TRBD1; size: few; V: TRBV7-2; J: TRBJ2-7
CDR3: CASSFRGEGPPGETQYF; DNA: TGTGCCAGCAGCTTCAGGGGGGAGGGTCCTCCCGGTGAGACCCAGTACTTC; D: -; size: -; V: TRBV5-6; J: TRBJ2-5
CDR3: CSVAVLAGQETQYF; DNA: TGCAGCGTTGCGGTGTTAGCGGGACAAGAGACCCAGTACTTC; D: TRBD2; size: -; V: TRBV29-1; J: TRBJ2-5
CDR3: CASSLYRNTEAFF; DNA: TGTGCCAGCAGCTTATACAGAAACACTGAAGCTTTCTTT; D: -; size: -; V: TRBV7-3; J: TRBJ1-1
CDR3: CASRSTGTSGRDTGELFF; DNA: TGTGCCAGCAGGTCTACCGGGACTAGCGGGAGGGACACCGGGGAGCTGTTTTTT; D: TRBD2; size: -; V: TRBV7-9; J: TRBJ2-2
CDR3: CASSPSLNTEAFF; DNA: TGTGCCAGCAGCCCTAGTCTGAACACTGAAGCTTTCTTT; D: -; size: -; V: TRBV6-1; J: TRBJ1-1
CDR3: CASSLGWTSHEQFF; DNA: TGTGCCAGCAGCTTAGGTTGGACGTCCCATGAGCAGTTCTTC; D: -; size: once; V: TRBV11-1; J: TRBJ2-1
CDR3: CASSLAGALSYEQYF; DNA: TGTGCCAGCAGCTTGGCAGGGGCCCTCTCCTACGAGCAGTACTTC; D: -; size: -; V: TRBV5-5; J: TRBJ2-7
CDR3: CASSLGLALSTDTQYF; DNA: TGTGCCAGCAGCTTAGGATTGGCCCTAAGCACAGATACGCAGTATTTT; D: -; size: -; V: TRBV7-9; J: TRBJ2-3
CDR3: CASSVMTGQTEAFF; DNA: TGTGCCAGCAGTGTAATGACAGGGCAAACTGAAGCTTTCTTT; D: TRBD1; size: -; V: TRBV2; J: TRBJ1-1
CDR3: CASNLPGQGNEKLFF; DNA: TGTGCCAGCAACCTACCGGGACAGGGTAATGAAAAACTGTTTTTT; D: TRBD1; size: -; V: TRBV2; J: TRBJ1-4